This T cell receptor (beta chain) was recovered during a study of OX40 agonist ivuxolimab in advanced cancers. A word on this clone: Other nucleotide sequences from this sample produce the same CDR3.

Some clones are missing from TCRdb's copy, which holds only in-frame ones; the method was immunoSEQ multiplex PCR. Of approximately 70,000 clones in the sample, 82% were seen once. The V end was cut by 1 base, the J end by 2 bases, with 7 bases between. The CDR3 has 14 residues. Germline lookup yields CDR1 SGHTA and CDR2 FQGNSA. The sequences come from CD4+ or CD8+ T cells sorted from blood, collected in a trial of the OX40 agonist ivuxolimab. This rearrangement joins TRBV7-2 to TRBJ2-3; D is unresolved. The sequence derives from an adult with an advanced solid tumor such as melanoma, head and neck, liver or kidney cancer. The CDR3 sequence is CASSLGLYTDTQYF. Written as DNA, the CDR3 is TGTGCCAGCAGCTTAGGACTTTACACAGATACGCAGTATTTT.